This T cell receptor (beta chain) was sequenced during a study of shared clonotypes between healthy human individuals. Study context: Donor composition was a couple of women and a few men, aged 18 to 49. Findings of the study overall: Generally, naive subsets (rather than memory subsets) showed larger estimated richness. Non-shared clonotypes displayed generation probabilities falling below those of clonotypes present in all four donors.

The authors ran the assay at deep level. TCRdb's copy holds only in-frame clones and misses some; the assay was immunoSEQ multiplex PCR. Of some 980,000 clones in the sample, approximately 76% were seen once. The CDR3 extends over 13 amino acids. Germline-derived CDR1 and CDR2 are GTSNPN and SVGIG (reference sequence). The V segment lost 3 bases and the J segment 4 bases; nucleotides outside the gene matches: 5. As concerns this clone: Its cognate antigen is unknown.

Input material: memory CD4+ T cells sorted from blood. Documented subset: CD45RA-negative fraction. The chain links TRBV30 to TRBJ1-2; 7 bases fit TRBD1. The origin of this receptor is a man between 18 and 29 years old in good health. This chain's CDR3 is CAWREGASYGYTF. CDR3 nucleotide sequence: TGTGCCTGGAGGGAGGGGGCGAGCTATGGCTACACCTTC.